This TCR beta chain comes out of a study of blood T cell repertoires in COVID-19. Trimming stripped 2 bases from V and 3 bases from J, with 10 bases between. Per the germline V gene, CDR1 is MNHEY and CDR2 is SVGAGI. This CDR3 is built from 14 residues. Generated by immunoSEQ multiplex PCR, the TCRdb table keeps only in-frame clones and is missing some. The table shows approximately 150,000 clones, with 83% occurring only once. The count of this clone is one. The V gene is TRBV6-5, the J gene TRBJ1-1; D not resolved. The source material was peripheral blood. The sequence was collected from a woman of 80 years or more with acute or convalescent COVID-19. The CDR3 reads CASSYRDPDTEAFF. The CDR3 DNA reads TGTGCCAGCAGTTACCGGGATCCGGACACTGAAGCTTTCTTT.